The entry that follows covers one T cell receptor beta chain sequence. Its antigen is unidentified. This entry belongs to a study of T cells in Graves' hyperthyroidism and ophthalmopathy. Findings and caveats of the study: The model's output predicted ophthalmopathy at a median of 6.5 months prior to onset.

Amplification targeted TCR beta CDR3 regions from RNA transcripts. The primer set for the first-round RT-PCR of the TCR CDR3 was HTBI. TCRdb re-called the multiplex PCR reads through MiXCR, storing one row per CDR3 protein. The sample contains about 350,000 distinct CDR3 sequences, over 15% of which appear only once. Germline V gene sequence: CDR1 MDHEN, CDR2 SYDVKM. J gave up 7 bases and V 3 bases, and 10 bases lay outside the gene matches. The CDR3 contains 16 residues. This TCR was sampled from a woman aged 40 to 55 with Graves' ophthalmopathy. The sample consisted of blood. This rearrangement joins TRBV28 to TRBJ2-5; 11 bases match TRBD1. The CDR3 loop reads CASSFARDRGGGTQYF. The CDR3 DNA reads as TGTGCCAGCAGTTTCGCCCGGGACAGGGGGGGTGGGACCCAGTACTTC.